Below, 25 T cell receptor beta chains from the same sample are listed, as sequenced in a study of post-analysis software for immune sequencing data (dated by TCRdb to 2013 to 2016). Paper-wide results and their limitations: Four or five TRBV segments, including TRBV5-6, TRBV5-1 and TRBV20-1, were significantly more frequent in patients than controls.

These TCRs' antigens remain unknown. Library preparation employed PCR. Sequencing took place on an Illumina HiSeq 2500. To reduce PCR and sequencing biases, unique molecular identifiers were built into the TCR beta cDNA libraries. TCRdb reanalyzed the raw reads on its own, using fastp at Q25 for trimming and MiXCR for clone calling, and kept in-frame beta chains. Entries that share a CDR3 protein sequence are merged under the most common genes and DNA. The sample table holds roughly 400,000 distinct CDR3 sequences, of which 35% to 45% were seen once. The top ten hold 6% to 9% of the sample. The sample taken for sequencing was blood. The receptors stem from a girl aged 2 to 9 with multiple sclerosis.

The rearrangement links TRBV5-1 to TRBJ2-7; D might be TRBD2 (5 bases). Germline CDR1 reads SGHRS; CDR2 reads YFSETQ. The V end lost 1 base, the J end lost 3 bases, and 14 bases lay between the germline ends. This CDR3 contains 15 residues. The DNA of the CDR3 is TGCGCCAGCAGCTTGTTTTCCGGGGTTGTCTACGAGCAGTACTTC. Its protein is CASSLFSGVVYEQYF. Full variable domain (outside the CDR3, taken from reference TRBV5-1 and TRBJ2-7): KAGVTQTPRYLIKTRGQQVTLSCSPISGHRSVSWYQQTPGQGLQFLFEYFSETQRNKGNFPGRFSGRQFSNSRSEMNVSTLELGDSALYLCASSLFSGVVYEQYFGPGTRLTVT.

This chain uses TRBV12-3 or TRBV12-4 with TRBJ1-5; 7 bases map to TRBD1. Trimming took 6 bases from V and 5 from J; bases not matched to a gene: 4. The CDR3 has 13 amino acids. The CDR3 spells CASRSGTDQPQHF. The CDR3 bases are TGTGCCAGCAGATCCGGGACAGATCAGCCCCAGCATTTT.

There are a few counts of this clonotype. An end of the junction differs from the germline gene, which may be a read error. J is TRBJ2-3 and V is TRBV5-1; no firm D call. The CDR3 has 11 residues. The germline CDR1 and CDR2 sequences are SGHRS and YFSETQ. The CDR3 coding sequence is TGCGCCAGCAGCTTGGAAGATATGCAGTATTTT. It specifies CASSLEDMQYF. The full variable domain, in which reference TRBV5-1 and TRBJ2-3 provide the parts outside the CDR3, is KAGVTQTPRYLIKTRGQQVTLSCSPISGHRSVSWYQQTPGQGLQFLFEYFSETQRNKGNFPGRFSGRQFSNSRSEMNVSTLELGDSALYLCASSLEDMQYFGPGTRLTVL.

The chain is built from TRBV29-1 and TRBJ2-4; 8 nucleotides agree with TRBD2. The DNA end favors TRBJ2-7, so the J call may be wrong. The germline V gene encodes CDR1 SQVTM and CDR2 ANQGSEA. The CDR3 consists of 15 residues. The CDR3 DNA reads as TGCAGCGTTGCCCTACTTCGGGGGGGAGCCTACGAGCAGTACTTC. It translates to CSVALLRGGAYEQYF.

The chain uses TRBV6-2 or TRBV6-3 and TRBJ2-3; D might be TRBD2 (5 bases). Germline values: CDR1 MNHEY, CDR2 SVGEGT. The CDR3 spans 14 residues. V lost 11 bases and J 3 bases, leaving 18 bases between the germline ends. The CDR3 spells CAGMWESRTDTQYF. The CDR3 region has the DNA TGTGCCGGCATGTGGGAGTCTAGAACAGATACGCAGTATTTT.

Written as DNA, the CDR3 is TGTGCCAGCGGGGTCCTAGCGGGGGACTACGAGCAGTACTTC. It codes for CASGVLAGDYEQYF. The chain recombines TRBV6-5 with TRBJ2-7, with 10 bases fitting TRBD2. The CDR3 runs to 14 residues. V was pared by 8 bases and J by 3 bases, with 7 bases of the junction left unmatched. Germline values: CDR1 MNHEY, CDR2 SVGAGI.

The chain joins TRBV15 to TRBJ2-6; TRBD1 aligns across 7 bases. The CDR3 covers 16 residues. In germline, CDR1 is LNHNV, CDR2 YYDKDF (reference sequence). Trimming cost V 0 bases and J 4 bases; bases outside gene matches: 3. CDR3 DNA sequence: TGTGCCACCAGCAGAGAAACAGGGGCCGGGGCCAACGTCCTGACTTTC. Its protein product is CATSRETGAGANVLTF.

The table lists this clonotype with a few counts. DNA for the CDR3: TGTGCCAGCAGCTTAACGTTTGGGAACAGTGAGCAGTACTTC. It encodes CASSLTFGNSEQYF. The chain uses TRBV7-3 and TRBJ2-7; D gene unclear. CDR1 is SGHTA, CDR2 FQGTGA, per germline. This CDR3 has 14 residues. Trimming removed 0 bases at V and 7 bases at J, with 13 bases between.

This rearrangement joins TRBV7-9 to TRBJ2-5; D may match TRBD1 or TRBD2 (5 bases each). The assigned J gene may be wrong: the sequence end matches TRBJ2-7 better. This CDR3 comprises 15 residues. Germline lookup yields CDR1 SEHNR and CDR2 FQNEAQ (reference sequence). The CDR3 DNA reads TGTGCCAGCACCCCTCGATTGGAGGACAACAACGAGCAGTACTTC. Encoded protein: CASTPRLEDNNEQYF.

The chain recombines TRBV2 with TRBJ1-5, with TRBD1 matching over 10 bases. CDR1 and CDR2 from the germline V gene are SNHLY and FYNNEI. V was pared by 7 bases and J by 7 bases, with 13 bases of the junction left unmatched. The CDR3 covers 16 residues. The CDR3 DNA reads TGTGCCAGCACCGAAACGCCGGGACAGGGGACGCAGCCCCAGCATTTT. This codes for CASTETPGQGTQPQHF.

This sequence joins TRBV18 and TRBJ2-5; D unresolved. V was pared by 2 bases and J by 5 bases, with 6 bases between. The germline gives CDR1 KGHSH, CDR2 LQKENI. The CDR3 runs 12 residues. CDR3 in DNA: TGTGCCAGCTCACCAATCGGGGAGACCCAGTACTTC. It yields the protein CASSPIGETQYF. The full variable domain, its missing parts supplied by reference TRBV18 and TRBJ2-5, is NAGVMQNPRHLVRRRGQEARLRCSPMKGHSHVYWYRQLPEEGLKFMVYLQKENIIDESGMPKERFSAEFPKEGPSILRIQQVVRGDSAAYFCASSPIGETQYFGPGTRLLVL.

The V gene is TRBV20-1, the J gene TRBJ1-6; D is possibly TRBD1 (5 bases). This CDR3 has 15 residues. Looked up from germline, CDR1 is DFQATT and CDR2 is SNEGSKA (reference sequence). Trimming removed 1 base at V and 2 bases at J, with 9 bases between. The CDR3 bases are TGCAGTGCTAGAGTTGCAGGGCCCTATAATTCACCCCTCCACTTT. Its translation: CSARVAGPYNSPLHF.

This rearrangement joins TRBV5-1 to TRBJ2-5; 9 nucleotides agree with TRBD1. Trimming took 7 bases from V and 2 from J; bases not matched to a gene: 12. CDR3 size: 16 residues. Germline V CDR1 and CDR2: SGHRS, YFSETQ. The CDR3 reads CASLQLTGTGQETQYF. CDR3 DNA: TGCGCCAGCCTTCAATTGACCGGGACAGGGCAAGAGACCCAGTACTTC.

The V call is TRBV6-5, the J call TRBJ2-7; TRBD2 matches 8 bases. The CDR3 is 14 amino acids. CDR1 and CDR2 (germline): MNHEY, SVGAGI. Losses at the gene ends were 6 bases for V and 6 bases for J; bases not matched to a gene: 10. CDR3 sequence (DNA): TGTGCCAGCAGCGCCTCAGGGACTAGTCTCGAGCAGTACTTC. This sequence encodes CASSASGTSLEQYF.

The count of this clonotype is one. V usage is TRBV4-1 and J usage is TRBJ2-2, with D tentatively TRBD1 (5 bases). V lost 0 bases, J lost 6 bases, and 5 bases lay in between. CDR3 length equals 13 residues. Germline values: CDR1 MGHRA, CDR2 YSYEKL. The CDR3 DNA reads as TGCGCCAGCAGCCAAGAGGGGCCCGGGGAGCTGTTTTTT. Amino acid sequence: CASSQEGPGELFF.

Note on this clonotype: Sequence at one end of the junction differs from germline and may be a read error. The rearrangement joins TRBV12-3 or TRBV12-4 to TRBJ1-4; TRBD1 is a possible D gene (5 bases). The CDR3 loop spans 14 amino acids. DNA for the CDR3: TGTGCCAGCAGTTTAACGGACACCGGGGGGAAACGGTTTTTT. Protein sequence: CASSLTDTGGKRFF.

The chain is built from TRBV18 and TRBJ2-1, with TRBD2 matching 9 bases. This CDR3 is 18 amino acids long. The V gene end was trimmed by 3 bases and the J gene end by 4 bases; junction bases not matched to a gene: 13. Germline V gives CDR1 KGHSH, CDR2 LQKENI. CDR3 nucleotide sequence: TGTGCCAGCTCACCGCGAGTTAGCGGGAGTATAGAGTACAATGAGCAGTTCTTC. Its protein is CASSPRVSGSIEYNEQFF.

This chain connects TRBV7-6 to TRBJ2-1; tentative D call: TRBD2 (6 bases). CDR3 length equals 14 residues. CDR1 is SGHVS and CDR2 is FNYEAQ in the germline V gene. V was pared by 0 bases and J by 6 bases, with 9 bases between. The CDR3 sequence is CASSLAGGSNEQFF. The CDR3 region has the DNA TGTGCCAGCAGCTTAGCGGGAGGATCCAATGAGCAGTTCTTC.

CDR3 in amino acids: CASSLVSRTGGTDTQYF. The CDR3 DNA follows: TGTGCCAGCAGTTTAGTGTCCCGGACAGGCGGCACAGATACGCAGTATTTT. The chain links TRBV12-3 or TRBV12-4 to TRBJ2-3; 7 bases match TRBD1. The CDR3 length is 17 residues. V shed 1 base, J shed 1 base, and the junction held 8 bases outside the gene matches.

The table lists this clonotype with a few counts. V gene TRBV5-1 combines with J gene TRBJ1-2; 9 nucleotides match TRBD1. In germline, CDR1 is SGHRS, CDR2 YFSETQ. Trimming at V came to 2 bases and at J to 4 bases, leaving 6 bases not matched to a gene. The CDR3 loop spans 15 amino acids. Here the CDR3 reads CASSFLTGGAYGYTF. CDR3 coding DNA: TGCGCCAGCAGCTTCCTAACAGGGGGCGCCTATGGCTACACCTTC.

This clonotype has more than one count but fewer than ten. The CDR3 spells CASSEGPFPSATYEQYF. Here the CDR3 DNA reads TGTGCCAGCAGTGAAGGTCCTTTTCCTAGCGCCACCTACGAGCAGTACTTC. The chain has TRBV25-1 and TRBJ2-7; possible D gene TRBD2, 6 bases. The CDR3 totals 17 residues. Trimming removed 2 bases from V and 2 bases from J, with 19 bases in between. CDR1 is MGHDK, CDR2 SYGVNS, per germline.

V gene TRBV20-1 combines with J gene TRBJ1-2; no definite D call. Trimming pared 2 bases from V and 1 base from J, leaving 8 bases between. Germline V gene sequence: CDR1 DFQATT, CDR2 SNEGSKA (reference sequence). The CDR3 loop spans 13 amino acids. CDR3 in DNA: TGCAGTGCTAGAAGCAGAAATAACTATGGCTACACCTTC. Translating gives CSARSRNNYGYTF.

This clonotype has only a few counts. The chain carries TRBV2 and TRBJ1-5; no clear D. CDR1 and CDR2 from the germline V gene are SNHLY and FYNNEI. CDR3 size: 13 residues. Trimming took off 7 bases at V and 4 bases at J, with 11 bases between the two ends. The CDR3 sequence is CASTDGGNQPQHF. Written as DNA, the CDR3 is TGTGCCAGCACTGACGGAGGGAATCAGCCCCAGCATTTT. The whole variable domain, remainder taken from reference TRBV2 and TRBJ1-5, is EPEVTQTPSHQVTQMGQEVILRCVPISNHLYFYWYRQILGQKVEFLVSFYNNEISEKSEIFDDQFSVERPDGSNFTLKIRSTKLEDSAMYFCASTDGGNQPQHFGDGTRLSIL.

This clonotype occurred a few times. V is TRBV7-2 and J is TRBJ2-1; D call uncertain. Germline V CDR1 and CDR2: SGHTA, FQGNSA. This CDR3 contains 12 residues. Deletions cut 4 bases from V and 5 bases from J, with 6 bases between. The CDR3 nucleotides are TGTGCCAGCAGCTGGGCTAACAATGAGCAGTTCTTC. It specifies CASSWANNEQFF.

V usage is TRBV24-1 and J usage is TRBJ2-3, with TRBD2 matching 13 bases. The V segment lost 3 bases and the J segment 6 bases; nucleotides outside the gene matches: 8. The CDR3 extends over 17 amino acids. CDR1 and CDR2 (germline): KGHDR, SFDVKD. The CDR3 here is CATSDPTSGRAGDTQYF. CDR3 bases: TGTGCCACCAGTGATCCTACTAGCGGGAGGGCCGGGGATACGCAGTATTTT.